This section outlines one T cell receptor beta chain sequence together with its context. This sample stems from a study of PD-L1 blockade in urothelial cancer. The V and J ends lost 5 bases and 2 bases, in that order; junction bases with no gene match: 7. The CDR3 runs to 15 residues. CDR1 and CDR2 from the germline V gene are MNHNS and SASEGT. Repertoires were generated with immunoSEQ multiplex PCR, while TCRdb's copy carries only in-frame clones and drops some. The profile shows about 49,000 clones, 79% of them singletons. The time point denotes: pretreatment peripheral blood. The sequence was obtained from a man aged 65 to 85 with urothelial cancer. The sequenced sample was PBMCs, obtained around atezolizumab (anti-PD-L1) treatment. The chain links TRBV6-1 to TRBJ2-5; 8 bases fit TRBD1. The CDR3 loop reads CASSWTGSRQETQYF. The DNA of the CDR3 is TGTGCCAGCAGTTGGACAGGGTCACGACAAGAGACCCAGTACTTC.